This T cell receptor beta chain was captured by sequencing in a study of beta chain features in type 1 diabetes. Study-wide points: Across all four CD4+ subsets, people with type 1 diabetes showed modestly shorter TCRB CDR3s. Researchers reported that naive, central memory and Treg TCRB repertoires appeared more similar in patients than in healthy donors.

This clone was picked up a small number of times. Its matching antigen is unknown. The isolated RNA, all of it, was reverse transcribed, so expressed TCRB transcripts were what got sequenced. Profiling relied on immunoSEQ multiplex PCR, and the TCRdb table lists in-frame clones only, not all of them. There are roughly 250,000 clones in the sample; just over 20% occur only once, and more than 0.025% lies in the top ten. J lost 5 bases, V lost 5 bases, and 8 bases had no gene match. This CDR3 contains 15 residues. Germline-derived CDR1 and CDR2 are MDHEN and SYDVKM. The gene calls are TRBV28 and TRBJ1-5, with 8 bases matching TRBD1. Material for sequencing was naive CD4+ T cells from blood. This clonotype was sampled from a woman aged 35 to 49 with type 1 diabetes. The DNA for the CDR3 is TGTGCCAGCAGTGACCCCGGGACAGGAGATCAGCCCCAGCATTTT. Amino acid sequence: CASSDPGTGDQPQHF.